This T cell receptor beta chain was sequenced during a study of a mutant IDH1 vaccine in newly diagnosed glioma. Measured with immunoSEQ multiplex PCR; TCRdb has only the in-frame clones, and not every one. The table has approximately 35,000 clones, approximately 90% seen once. As to time point: baseline, week 1 (first vaccination visit). Regarding treatment: pre-vaccination baseline after standard-of-care therapy. Trimming removed 7 bases from V and 4 bases from J, with 19 bases in between. CDR1 SGHTA and CDR2 FQGNSA come from the germline V gene. The CDR3 extends over 16 amino acids. The origin of this receptor is a woman between 40 and 50 years old with glioma. The V gene is TRBV7-2, the J gene TRBJ1-4; D is uncertain. Sequences were derived from PBMCs, sampled from a glioma patient treated with radiotherapy, temozolomide or both. DNA for the CDR3: TGTGCCAGCACGGGAAACCCCAAGGAAGTTAATGAAAAACTGTTTTTT. It codes for CASTGNPKEVNEKLFF.